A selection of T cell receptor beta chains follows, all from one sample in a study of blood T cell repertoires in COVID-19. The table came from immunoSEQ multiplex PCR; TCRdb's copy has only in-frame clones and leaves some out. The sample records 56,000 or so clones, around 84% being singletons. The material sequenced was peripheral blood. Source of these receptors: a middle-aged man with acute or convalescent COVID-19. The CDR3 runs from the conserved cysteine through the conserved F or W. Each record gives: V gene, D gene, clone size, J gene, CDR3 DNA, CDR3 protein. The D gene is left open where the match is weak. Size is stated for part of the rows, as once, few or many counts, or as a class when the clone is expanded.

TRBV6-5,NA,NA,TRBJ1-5,TGTGCCAGCAGTTATTTACAGGGCTCAAAGCATTTT,CASSYLQGSKHF
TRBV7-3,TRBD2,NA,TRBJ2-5,TGTGCCAGCAGTCAAGGAGGCGGGGGACAAGAGACCCAGTACTTC,CASSQGGGGQETQYF
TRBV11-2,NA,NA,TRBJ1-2,TGTGCCAGCAGCTTAGCCCCCGCAGCTAACTATGGCTACACCTTC,CASSLAPAANYGYTF
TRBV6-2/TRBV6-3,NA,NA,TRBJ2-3,TGTGCCAGCAGTTACTGGGAGGAGAAAACAGATACGCAGTATTTT,CASSYWEEKTDTQYF
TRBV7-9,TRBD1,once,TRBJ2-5,TGTGCCAGCATCCCAGGGGGCCAGGAGACCCAGTACTTC,CASIPGGQETQYF
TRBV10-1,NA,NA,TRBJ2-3,TGCGCCAGCAGTGTACAGCTTCCCTCTAGCACAGATACGCAGTATTTT,CASSVQLPSSTDTQYF
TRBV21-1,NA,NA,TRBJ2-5,TGTGCCAGCAGCAAAGCGCTTTGGAGTGGCAGGGGGCAGGAGACCCAGTACTTC,CASSKALWSGRGQETQYF
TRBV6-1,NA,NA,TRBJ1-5,TGTGCCAGCAGTGAAATCGTGGACTCCAGTCAGCCCCAGCATTTT,CASSEIVDSSQPQHF
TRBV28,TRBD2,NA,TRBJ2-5,TGTGCCAGCAGTTCCCCCCGGACTAGCGGACCTTCCCCCGGGGAGACCCAGTACTTC,CASSSPRTSGPSPGETQYF
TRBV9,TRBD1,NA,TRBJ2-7,TGTGCCAGCAGCGCCAGACAGGGAGAAAACTACGAGCAGTACTTC,CASSARQGENYEQYF
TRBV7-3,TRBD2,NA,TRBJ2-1,TGTGCCAGCAGCCGACTAGCGGGGGAGAACAATGAGCAGTTCTTC,CASSRLAGENNEQFF
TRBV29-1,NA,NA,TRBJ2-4,TGCAGCGCCCAGATTGGGGTTGGGAGCATTCAGTACTTC,CSAQIGVGSIQYF
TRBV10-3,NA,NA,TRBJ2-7,TGTGCCATCCAGGACCAGGGTAGCTCCTACGAGCAGTACTTC,CAIQDQGSSYEQYF
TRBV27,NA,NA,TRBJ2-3,TGTGCCAGCAGTGGGGCTAGCACAGATACGCAGTATTTT,CASSGASTDTQYF
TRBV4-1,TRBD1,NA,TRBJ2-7,TGCGCCAGCAGCCAGGGAACAGGGGGCTCCTACGAGCAGTACTTC,CASSQGTGGSYEQYF
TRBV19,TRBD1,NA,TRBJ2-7,TGTGCCAGTAGTCCAGGACAGGGGACCACCTACGAGCAGTACTTC,CASSPGQGTTYEQYF
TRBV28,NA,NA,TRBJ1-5,TGTGCCAGCAGTTCCCCAGGGGCCCAGCCCCAGCATTTT,CASSSPGAQPQHF
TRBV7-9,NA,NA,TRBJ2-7,TGTGCCAGCAGCCCCTTATACGAGCAGTACTTC,CASSPLYEQYF
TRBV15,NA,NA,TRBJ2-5,TGTGCCACCAGTGACGGACAGCAAGAGACCCAGTACTTC,CATSDGQQETQYF
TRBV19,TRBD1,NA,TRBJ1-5,TGTGCCAGTAGTACAGGACCGGACAGGCTGGGGAATCAGCCCCAGCATTTT,CASSTGPDRLGNQPQHF
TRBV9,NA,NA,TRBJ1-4,TGTGCCAGCAGCGCTGGGCTAGACAGAGATAATGAAAAACTGTTTTTT,CASSAGLDRDNEKLFF
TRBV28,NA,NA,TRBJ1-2,TGTGCCAGCAGTTTACCAGGGGACTATGGCTACACCTTC,CASSLPGDYGYTF
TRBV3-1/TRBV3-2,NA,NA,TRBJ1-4,TGTGCCAGCAGCCAAGTTCCGGCCCCGCTTTGGGAGCCCGCTTCTGAAAAACTGTTTTTT,CASSQVPAPLWEPASEKLFF
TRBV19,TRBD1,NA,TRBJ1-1,TGTGCCAGTAGTATAGCAGGGGGCACTGAAGCTTTCTTT,CASSIAGGTEAFF
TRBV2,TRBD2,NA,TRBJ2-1,TGTGCCAGCAGCGCCGGGACTACCAGCGAGAATGAGCAGTTCTTC,CASSAGTTSENEQFF
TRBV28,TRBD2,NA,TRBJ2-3,TGTGCCAGCAGTTCCCAAGGGGCTAGCGGGAGGGACACAGATACGCAGTATTTT,CASSSQGASGRDTDTQYF
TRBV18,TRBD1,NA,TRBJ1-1,TGTGCCAGCTCACCACCCGGGACAGGGGTCACTGAAGCTTTCTTT,CASSPPGTGVTEAFF
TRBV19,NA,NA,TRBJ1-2,TGTGCCAGTAGCATAACACAGGGAAAGGGGCATGGCTACACCTTC,CASSITQGKGHGYTF
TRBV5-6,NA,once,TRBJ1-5,TGTGCCAGCAGCTTGGAGGGAGGGTCGTCTAATCAGCCCCAGCATTTT,CASSLEGGSSNQPQHF
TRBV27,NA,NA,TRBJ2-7,TGTGCCAGCAGTTTTGCCGGGGTGAGCTCCTACGAGCAGTACTTC,CASSFAGVSSYEQYF
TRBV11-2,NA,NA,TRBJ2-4,TGTGCCAGCAGCAACGGACTCCTAAACATTCAGTACTTC,CASSNGLLNIQYF
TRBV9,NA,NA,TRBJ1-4,TGTGCCAGCAGCCTCGGTATAGCTAATGAAAAACTGTTTTTT,CASSLGIANEKLFF
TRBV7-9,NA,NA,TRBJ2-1,TGTGCCAGCAGCTTAGCGGGTAGTGGGGGCTGCTTCTTC,CASSLAGSGGCFF
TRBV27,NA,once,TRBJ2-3,TGTGCCAGCAGACCCGGGAGTAGCACAGATACGCAGTATTTT,CASRPGSSTDTQYF
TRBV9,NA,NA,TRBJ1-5,TGTGCCAGCAGCCCAGGGGTCCAGGGGTCTCAGCCCCAGCATTTT,CASSPGVQGSQPQHF
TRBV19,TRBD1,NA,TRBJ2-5,TGTGCCAGTAGTAAGGACAGGGGGCAAGAGACCCAGTACTTC,CASSKDRGQETQYF
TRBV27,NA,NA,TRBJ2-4,TGTGCCAGCAGTTTAACAATAGGACTAGCCAAAAACATTCAGTACTTC,CASSLTIGLAKNIQYF
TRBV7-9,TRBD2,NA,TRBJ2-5,TGTGCCAGCAGCAGCCGGACTAGCGGGAGGGAAGAGACCCAGTACTTC,CASSSRTSGREETQYF
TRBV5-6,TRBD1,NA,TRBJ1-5,TGTGCCAGCAGCTTGGGGACAGGGTATGAGGGCAATCAGCCCCAGCATTTT,CASSLGTGYEGNQPQHF
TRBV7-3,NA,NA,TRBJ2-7,TGTGCCAGCAGCTTGACAGGTACGGAAGAGCAGTACTTC,CASSLTGTEEQYF
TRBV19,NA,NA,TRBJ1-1,TGTGCCAGTAGTTCGGGGGAGAGCACTGAAGCTTTCTTT,CASSSGESTEAFF
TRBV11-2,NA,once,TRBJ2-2,TGTGCCAGCAGCTTAGGCGGGGCGCCGAACACCGGGGAGCTGTTTTTT,CASSLGGAPNTGELFF
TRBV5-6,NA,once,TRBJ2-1,TGTGCCAGCAGCCCAAAGTTAGTAAGCTCCTACAATGAGCAGTTCTTC,CASSPKLVSSYNEQFF
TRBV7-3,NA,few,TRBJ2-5,TGTGCCAGCAGCTTTGACAGACAAGAGACCCAGTACTTC,CASSFDRQETQYF
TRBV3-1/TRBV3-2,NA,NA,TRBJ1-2,TGTGCCAGCACCACGGGCGGGGGGATCGGCTACACCTTC,CASTTGGGIGYTF
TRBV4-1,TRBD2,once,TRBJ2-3,TGCGCCAGCAGCCAAGTACTAGCGGGCGCCACTCTGCATACGCAGTATTTT,CASSQVLAGATLHTQYF
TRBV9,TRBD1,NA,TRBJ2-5,TGTGCCAGCAGCGGCGGACAGGGTGGAGAGACCCAGTACTTC,CASSGGQGGETQYF
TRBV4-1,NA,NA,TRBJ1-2,TGCGCCAGCAGCCACGGACCACGAGGGAAGTTTAGAGATGGCTACACCTTC,CASSHGPRGKFRDGYTF
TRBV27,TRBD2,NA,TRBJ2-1,TGTGCCAGCAGTTATCGACTAGCGGGAGATGGCTCCTACAATGAGCAGTTCTTC,CASSYRLAGDGSYNEQFF